These T cell receptor beta chains were read from a single sample in a study of blood T cells in healthy people across ages. MiXCR, applied by TCRdb to the 5' RACE reads, yields one record per CDR3 protein. Of about 1,500,000 distinct CDR3 sequences listed, 28% are singletons. Sequencing was carried out using blood. These receptor sequences come from a woman aged 25 to 39 in good health. Each CDR3 is given with its conserved first and last residue.

j_gene,v_gene,CDR3aa
TRBJ1-3,TRBV12-3/TRBV12-4,CASSGRPGLTIYF
TRBJ2-5,TRBV29-1,CSVEGGREETQYF
TRBJ1-2,TRBV20-1,CSAPDGHYGYTF
TRBJ2-3,TRBV12-5,CASGLVTAGMASRDTQYF
TRBJ1-2,TRBV20-1,CSALGPSSTPLYGYTF
TRBJ2-3,TRBV5-5,CASSFVSGSTDTQYF
TRBJ2-1,TRBV3-1,CASSRKRDSVYEQFF
TRBJ1-6,TRBV5-1,CASSTGRVLSSPLHF
TRBJ1-2,TRBV29-1,CSAKGPTNYGYTF
TRBJ2-7,TRBV5-1,CASNPSGTGGYEQYF
TRBJ1-4,TRBV12-3/TRBV12-4,CASSLGQGATNEKRFF
TRBJ2-5,TRBV20-1,CSAPPAGEETQYF
TRBJ2-5,TRBV29-1,CSVVGQLQETQYF
TRBJ1-1,TRBV5-1,CASSLSRLQPNTEAFF
TRBJ2-4,TRBV3-1,CASSQEGLAGKNIQYF
TRBJ1-5,TRBV29-1,CSVDTGNQPQHF
TRBJ1-4,TRBV30,CAWTDAPATNEKLFF
TRBJ2-7,TRBV6-2/TRBV6-3,CASSRGRAHEQYF
TRBJ2-7,TRBV10-3,CAISESALTGREQYF
TRBJ2-7,TRBV28,CASNYWGNEQYF
TRBJ2-1,TRBV6-5,CASSYSGTGDEQFF
TRBJ2-6,TRBV4-2,CASSQDRTRSGANVLTF
TRBJ2-1,TRBV12-3/TRBV12-4,CASARGDPGNEQVF
TRBJ2-7,TRBV10-2,CASSESLAAYEQYF
TRBJ2-3,TRBV20-1,CSARDFRADTQYF
TRBJ1-2,TRBV12-3/TRBV12-4,CASSLSGVSGCTF
TRBJ2-1,TRBV20-1,CSPSKSWGYNEQFF
TRBJ2-1,TRBV7-2,CASSLEGGRVYNEQFF
TRBJ1-1,TRBV10-3,CAISSTGDGNTEAFF
TRBJ2-6,TRBV12-3/TRBV12-4,CASSLGPNSGANVPTF
TRBJ2-1,TRBV6-2/TRBV6-3,CASNAGSSSYNEQFF
-,TRBV2,CASKSGDSYNEQYF
TRBJ2-7,TRBV27,CASSLGTSGADYEQYF
TRBJ2-5,TRBV5-1,CASSFGSGSYQETQYF
TRBJ2-4,TRBV7-9,CASSDLALQNIQYF
TRBJ1-1,TRBV20-1,CSARENIMNTEAFF
TRBJ1-3,TRBV6-5,CASCTSGNTIYF
TRBJ1-2,TRBV6-5,CASRSLRQGLVRGYTF
TRBJ1-5,TRBV5-5,CASSLLPGRYSNQPQHF
TRBJ2-5,TRBV29-1,CSGEVPPKETQYF
TRBJ2-7,TRBV20-1,CSATRRGTSSYEQYF
TRBJ2-7,TRBV12-3/TRBV12-4,CASSQGQVSSYEQYF
TRBJ2-7,TRBV12-3/TRBV12-4,CASSPGGFRYEQYF
TRBJ2-3,TRBV12-3/TRBV12-4,CANGLMGSDTQYF
TRBJ1-3,TRBV25-1,CASSEGSGGPGNTIYF
TRBJ2-4,TRBV14,CASSPSTTSGKSPRNIQYF
TRBJ2-1,TRBV6-5,CASSLNPSARGPQFF
TRBJ2-5,TRBV3-1,CASSRQGVRETQYF
TRBJ2-3,TRBV10-3,CAISTTNREFTDTQYF
TRBJ2-3,TRBV7-9,CASSPWGASRRTDTQYF
TRBJ1-2,TRBV5-1,CASSLWRDYGYTF
TRBJ2-5,TRBV5-6,CASSLDWTSREETQYF
TRBJ2-7,TRBV12-3/TRBV12-4,CASSLPGRGNEQYF
TRBJ2-7,TRBV4-3,CASSQEAGDFYEQYF
TRBJ2-3,TRBV3-1,CASRALAGGLDTDTQYF
TRBJ2-7,TRBV7-9,CASSFSHRPYEQYF
TRBJ2-2,TRBV20-1,CSASRTGGVTGELFF
TRBJ2-5,TRBV9,CASSGKGGRETQYF
TRBJ2-1,TRBV4-2,CASSQEDRQHNEQFF